This T cell receptor beta chain came from a study of shared clonotypes between healthy human individuals (TCRdb year 2020). For context, the study as a whole: A few men and a couple of women, aged 18 to 49 years, made up the cohort. For each donor, three plates each were used for CD4 naive and CD4 memory, two plates were used for CD8 naive, and one plate was used for CD8 memory. To estimate repertoire size and how much clonotype sharing occurs between individuals, the study deeply sequenced the blood TCR repertoires of a handful of healthy adults. To increase sequencing depth and limit assay-specific biases, different laboratories used diverse techniques to prepare libraries and sequence TCR repertoires. Per donor, leukapheresis produced somewhere between about 0.94 and 10 billion PBMCs. General study outcomes and caveats: Incomplete sequencing was indicated by rarefaction of sorted-subset datasets, despite the large sequencing depth. Pairwise subsampling led to the expectation that sequencing depth would affect the degree of clonotype sharing among donors. Larger estimated clonotype richness was generally found for naive subsets than for memory subsets. Compared with non-shared clonotypes, the clonotypes found in all four sorted-subset donors had higher generation probabilities. Because the study included only a small number of donors, the genetic and exposure-history diversity represented was limited. Across a few donors, 5% to 6% of naive CD4, 3.5% of naive CD8, 2% to 2.5% of memory CD4, and roughly 0.41% of memory CD8 clonotypes were shared. Sampling was restricted to blood, and TCR repertoires in tissue are likely to differ from TCR repertoires in blood.

Donors were healthy HIV-negative adults with no recently reported acute infections or vaccinations. All donors were Caucasian adults living in Nashville, Tennessee, USA. CD4+ T cells were enriched by magnetic negative selection, after which naive cells were positively selected on CD45RA and the negative fraction was taken as the memory subset. Blood was collected by leukapheresis, and PBMCs were isolated by Ficoll-Histopaque density gradient centrifugation and then cryopreserved in liquid nitrogen vapor phase. Analytical flow cytometry was used to check the purity and quantity of every magnetically sorted T cell population. Genomic DNA was isolated from every sorted fraction and measured by UV absorbance on a Nanodrop 2000c. Using the deep immunoSEQ assay, multiplex PCR amplified TCR CDR3 regions from genomic DNA. Extracted genomic DNA from each cell subset was spread evenly across all wells of several immunoSEQ 96-well plates, with each plate serving as a replicate. For sorted subsets, each replicate PCR was loaded with 200 ng genomic DNA, equivalent to about 30,000 T cell genomes. Purified libraries were measured with a Qubit 3.0 fluorometer, size-checked on a Bioanalyzer 2100, and measured again with the KAPA Library Quantification kit. A separate single-read 150-cycle Illumina NextSeq 550 flow cell was used to sequence each immunoSEQ 96-well plate. As for the original processing: Because only junctional sequences without quality scores were contained in the immunoSEQ output, filtering matching that applied to full-length reads could not be performed. Sequences were annotated with PyIR, a Python wrapper for IgBLAST v1.9, using IMGT germline references to assign V/J genes and CDR3. Any read was removed if the V/J assignment was weak (E-value above 1e-6), the CDR3 was missing, or the read contained stop codons, out-of-frame junctions, or ambiguous translated residues. V3J clonotypes were defined as sequences sharing an identical inferred V gene, J gene, and CDR3 amino acid sequence. To compute the percentage overlap between repertoires, the number of shared unique clonotypes was divided by the size of the smaller repertoire. RTK rarefaction, the Chao1 estimator, and Recon v2.1 estimates of unobserved clonotypes were used to assess repertoire richness. Generation probabilities were computed with OLGA for all TCRbeta clonotypes obtained by the gDNA method from four donors. This immuneACCESS table, as held by TCRdb, lists in-frame sequences with V and J called but not all clones. Of the missing ones, under half trace to an unresolved V gene in checked studies; the others have no known cause. The D gene and trimming were derived from the DNA, and the V and J assignments and clone size from that table. For this sample the table gives 2 million to 3 million clones, of which roughly nine tenths were detected only once. The ten largest make up more than 0.12% of the sample.

As regards this clone: Its antigen has not been determined. One base away there is no much larger clone; base qualities are not given.

This TCR was sampled from a man aged 18 to 35 in good health. The sample taken for sequencing was naive CD4+ T cells sorted from blood. Interpreted using the paper, the cell subset or site label stands for: CD45RA+ positively selected.

The nucleotide sequence is TGTGCCAGCAGCGGGGGGGCCGCAGGGGGCTACGAGCAGTACTTC. Protein translation: CASSGGAAGGYEQYF. This receptor chain uses TRBV28 and TRBJ2-7, with a weak D call of TRBD2 (8 bases match). V was cut back by 6 bases and J by 3 bases, leaving a gap of 18 bases between them. CDR1 and CDR2 were assigned from the germline V gene as MDHEN and SYDVKM. Spanning cysteine to phenylalanine, the CDR3 consists of 15 amino acids. Just CDR3 DNA is preserved here, 45 bases in frame from base 1.